These 11 T cell receptor beta chains share one sample of origin, sequenced in a study of T cell repertoires in cytomegalovirus infection. TCRdb re-called the reads through MiXCR, storing one row per CDR3 protein. In the table there are approximately 910,000 distinct CDR3 sequences, around 31% of which are singletons. No antigen has been identified for these receptors. Sequencing was performed on cultured CD8+ T cells from PBMCs, taken from culture after CMV antigen stimulation. These receptors all stem from a human donor in good health (CMV status not recorded). Some clones in this sample may be carry-over from other donors' samples.

V is TRBV7-4 and J is TRBJ1-1; D call uncertain. In germline, CDR1 is SGHVT, CDR2 SQSDAQ. Deletions cut 2 bases from V and 0 bases from J, with 10 bases between. The CDR3 runs to 15 residues. The CDR3 nucleotides are TGTGCCAGCAGCTTATCCTGGTCGGTGAACACTGAAGCTTTCTTT. It translates to CASSLSWSVNTEAFF.

The CDR3 sequence: CASSYSTQWDTQYF. CDR3 DNA: TGTGCCAGCAGTTACTCGACTCAATGGGATACGCAGTATTTT. The V call is TRBV6-5, the J call TRBJ2-3; D gene unclear. V was cut by 0 bases and J by 6 bases, with 10 bases left in between. The CDR3 has 14 residues. The germline gives CDR1 MNHEY, CDR2 SVGAGI.

The V gene is TRBV29-1, the J gene TRBJ2-7; D ambiguous. This CDR3 contains 12 residues. Germline lookup yields CDR1 SQVTM and CDR2 ANQGSEA. V was cut by 4 bases and J by 6 bases, with 13 bases left in between. The CDR3 DNA reads as TGCAGCGTTGGCTCGGAACCCTGCGAGCAGTACTTC. This codes for CSVGSEPCEQYF.

This clonotype was seen a few times. The J gene is TRBJ1-4, the V gene TRBV19; no clear D gene. The germline gives CDR1 LNHDA, CDR2 SQIVND (reference sequence). V was trimmed by 6 bases and J by 7 bases, leaving 12 bases between them. The CDR3 is made up of 13 amino acids. The CDR3 DNA follows: TGTGCCAGTAGAAGGGTTATAGGTGAAAAACTGTTTTTT. This codes for CASRRVIGEKLFF.

This clonotype was seen a handful of times. The chain links TRBV27 to TRBJ2-1; possible D gene TRBD2, 5 bases. Germline V gene data show CDR1 as MNHEY and CDR2 as SMNVEV (reference sequence). The V end lost 3 bases, the J end lost 9 bases, and 15 bases lay between the germline ends. The CDR3 extends over 14 amino acids. This CDR3 reads CASSFNRGWSEQFF. The CDR3 nucleotides are TGTGCCAGCAGTTTCAACAGAGGGTGGAGTGAGCAGTTCTTC.

This clonotype was found a few times. This chain links TRBV20-1 with TRBJ1-5; TRBD1 matches 7 bases. This CDR3 region has 19 residues. The V gene end was trimmed by 6 bases and the J gene end by 2 bases; junction bases not matched to a gene: 22. CDR1 and CDR2 (germline): DFQATT, SNEGSKA (reference sequence). CDR3 nucleotides: TGCAGTGCCGCGCAAAGGGGGACAGTGGATGGAGGAGGCAATCAGCCCCAGCATTTT. Translating gives CSAAQRGTVDGGGNQPQHF.

The gene calls are TRBV11-3 and TRBJ2-3; TRBD1 is a possible D gene (7 bases). The germline V and J ends were trimmed by 2 bases and 4 bases, with 16 bases remaining between them. CDR3 length: 16 amino acids. Germline CDR1 reads SGHNT; CDR2 reads YENEEA. For the CDR3, the DNA is TGTGCCAGCAGCTTACAGCAGGGGGGCCCCGCAGATACGCAGTATTTT. Amino acids: CASSLQQGGPADTQYF.

The V gene is TRBV6-5, the J gene TRBJ2-1; D gene ambiguous. This CDR3 comprises 15 residues. Per the germline V gene, CDR1 is MNHEY and CDR2 is SVGAGI. Trimming left V 0 bases short and J 5 bases short, with 11 bases between. In DNA, the CDR3 is TGTGCCAGCAGTTACTCGAATCCTACTGACAATGAGCAGTTCTTC. The encoded protein is CASSYSNPTDNEQFF.

The gene calls are TRBV5-3 and TRBJ2-3; 7 positions match TRBD1. TRBV5-3 has ORF status, its function being uncertain. J lost 0 bases, V lost 8 bases, and 6 bases had no gene match. This CDR3 has 14 residues. DNA for the CDR3: TGTGCCAGCAGCACGGACAGGAGCACAGATACGCAGTATTTT. This translates into CASSTDRSTDTQYF.

A few counts support this clonotype. The CDR3 nucleotides read TGTGCCAGCAGCCAATCGGGGCTAGCCAAAAACATTCAGTACTTC. Encoded protein: CASSQSGLAKNIQYF. This rearrangement joins TRBV7-9 to TRBJ2-4; D may correspond to TRBD1 or TRBD2 (5 bases each). Between the trimmed V and J ends, which lost 5 bases and 0 bases, there was a span of 11 bases. This CDR3 has 15 amino acids. Germline-derived CDR1 and CDR2 are SEHNR and FQNEAQ (reference sequence).

This clonotype showed up just a few times. V usage is TRBV25-1 and J usage is TRBJ2-2, with D uncertain. V gave up 8 bases and J gave up 1 base, with 14 bases separating them. The CDR3 spans 15 residues. CDR1 MGHDK and CDR2 SYGVNS come from the germline V gene. CDR3 sequence reads: CASEDGRLNTGELFF. CDR3 nucleotides: TGTGCCAGCGAAGATGGCAGGTTGAACACCGGGGAGCTGTTTTTT. The whole variable domain, filled in from reference TRBV25-1 and TRBJ2-2, reads EADIYQTPRYLVIGTGKKITLECSQTMGHDKMYWYQQDPGMELHLIHYSYGVNSTEKGDLSSESTVSRIRTEHFPLTLESARPSHTSQYLCASEDGRLNTGELFFGEGSRLTVL.